The clone carrying this TCR beta chain was counted at least ten times. Its specificity is not known. This sample is part of a study of T-cell reconstitution after alpha-beta-depleted transplantation in children. Study outcomes and limitations: From surviving recipient T cells and thymic progenitors came the high day-60 TCRbeta diversity observed in some patients.

Preparation of the TCRbeta library involved a method that used unique molecular identifiers. TCRdb used MiXCR to reprocess the PCR reads, holding one entry per CDR3 protein. The data show roughly 490,000 distinct CDR3 sequences, about 10% seen once. The TCR comes from a female patient between 2 and 15 years old who had a stem cell transplant for aplastic anemia, so the T cells may come from the graft donor. Specimen: PBMCs, mostly from graft donor cells, collected 180 days after TCRalphabeta/CD19-depleted stem cell transplant.

CDR3 coding DNA: TGTGCCAGCAGCGGATGGCGGAGTACGACCGGGGAGCTGTTTTTT. It encodes CASSGWRSTTGELFF. The rearrangement joins TRBV9 to TRBJ2-2; D gene ambiguous. The ends were cut back, 3 bases at V and 5 bases at J, with 14 bases in the middle. The CDR3 extends over 15 amino acids. Per the germline V gene, CDR1 is SGDLS and CDR2 is YYNGEE.